This T cell receptor beta chain derives from a study of regulatory T cells in long-lasting Graves disease. Findings of the study overall: Compared with new cases, persistent Graves' patients showed reduced TCR diversity.

The time point denotes: newly diagnosed GD, antithyroid drugs for less than 3 months. The TCR library was prepared using RNA isolated from PBMCs. Enrollment of patients was through an endocrinology department in Xi'an, China. This clonotype was counted at least ten times. Its antigen remains unidentified. Through Arm-PCR of CDR3 regions and iRepertoire HTBI primers, TCR beta libraries were built. TCRdb passed the multiplex PCR reads through MiXCR, listing each CDR3 protein once. Of roughly 380,000 distinct CDR3 sequences listed, approximately 15% are singletons. V lost 0 bases and J lost 6, with 9 bases in between. The CDR3 covers 13 residues. Looked up from germline, CDR1 is DFQATT and CDR2 is SNEGSKA (reference sequence). Separately, the same data were catalogued under a study of T cells in Graves' hyperthyroidism and ophthalmopathy.

Sequencing used peripheral blood mononuclear cells (PBMCs), obtained at new diagnosis, from a patient treated with antithyroid drugs. The receptor's source is a man in his forties with Graves disease. The chain joins TRBV20-1 to TRBJ2-1; D may be TRBD2 (5 bases). For the CDR3, the DNA is TGCAGTGCTAGAGATGGTAGCGTCAATGAGCAGTTCTTC. It codes for CSARDGSVNEQFF.